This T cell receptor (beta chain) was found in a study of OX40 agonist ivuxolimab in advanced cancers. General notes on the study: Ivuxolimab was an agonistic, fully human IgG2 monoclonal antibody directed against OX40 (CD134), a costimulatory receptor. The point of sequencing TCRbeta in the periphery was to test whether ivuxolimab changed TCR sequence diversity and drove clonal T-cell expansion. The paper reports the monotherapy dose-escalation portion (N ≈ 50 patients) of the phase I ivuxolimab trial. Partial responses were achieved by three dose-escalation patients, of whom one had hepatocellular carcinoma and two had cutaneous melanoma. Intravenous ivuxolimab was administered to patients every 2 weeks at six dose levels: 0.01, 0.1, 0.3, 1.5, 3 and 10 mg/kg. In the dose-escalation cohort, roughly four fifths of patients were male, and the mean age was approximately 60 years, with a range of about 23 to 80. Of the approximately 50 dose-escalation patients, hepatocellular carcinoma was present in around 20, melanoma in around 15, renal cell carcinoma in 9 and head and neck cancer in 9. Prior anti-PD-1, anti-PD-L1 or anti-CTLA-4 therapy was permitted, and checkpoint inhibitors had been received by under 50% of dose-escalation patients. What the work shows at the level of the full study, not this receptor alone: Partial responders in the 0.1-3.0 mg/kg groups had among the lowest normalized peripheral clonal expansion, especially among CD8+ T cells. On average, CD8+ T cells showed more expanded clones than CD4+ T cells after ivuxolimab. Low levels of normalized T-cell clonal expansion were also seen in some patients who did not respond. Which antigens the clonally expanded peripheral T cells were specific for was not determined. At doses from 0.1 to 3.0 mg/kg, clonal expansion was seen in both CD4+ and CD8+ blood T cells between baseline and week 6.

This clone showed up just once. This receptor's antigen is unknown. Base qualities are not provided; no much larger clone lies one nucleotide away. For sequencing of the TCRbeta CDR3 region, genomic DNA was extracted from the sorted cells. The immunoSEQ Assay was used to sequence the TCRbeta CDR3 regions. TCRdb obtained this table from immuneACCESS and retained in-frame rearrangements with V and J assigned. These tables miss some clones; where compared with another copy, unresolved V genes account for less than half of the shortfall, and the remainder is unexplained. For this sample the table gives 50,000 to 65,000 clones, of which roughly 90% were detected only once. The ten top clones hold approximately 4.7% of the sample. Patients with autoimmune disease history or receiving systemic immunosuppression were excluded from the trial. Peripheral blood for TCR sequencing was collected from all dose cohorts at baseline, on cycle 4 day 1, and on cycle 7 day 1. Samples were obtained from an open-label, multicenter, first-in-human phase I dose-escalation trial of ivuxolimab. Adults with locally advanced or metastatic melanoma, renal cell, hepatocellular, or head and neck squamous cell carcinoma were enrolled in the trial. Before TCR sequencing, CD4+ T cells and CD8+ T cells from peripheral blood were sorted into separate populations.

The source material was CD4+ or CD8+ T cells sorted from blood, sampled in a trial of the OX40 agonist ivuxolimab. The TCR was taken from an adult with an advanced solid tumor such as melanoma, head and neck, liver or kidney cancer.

In nucleotide form, the sequence is TGTGCCAGCAGCCAAGGGTCTCAAGGTGCTGGAAACACCATATATTTT. This encodes CASSQGSQGAGNTIYF. The chain links TRBV14 with TRBJ1-3, with the D gene uncertain. V is reduced by 1 base and J by 2 bases, leaving a spacing of 12 bases between them. Spanning cysteine to phenylalanine, the CDR3 consists of 16 amino acids. The sequence is cut down to CDR3 DNA, 48 bases in frame from base 1. Reading the germline V gene gives CDR1 SGHDN and CDR2 FVKESK.